Listed below are T cell receptor beta chains from one sample, sequenced in a study of OX40 agonist ivuxolimab in advanced cancers. Some clones are missing from TCRdb's copy, which holds only in-frame ones; the method was immunoSEQ multiplex PCR. The table has around 51,000 clones, more than 75% seen once; the top ten hold about 9.3%. The sample here was CD4+ or CD8+ T cells sorted from blood, taken in a trial of the OX40 agonist ivuxolimab. These receptor sequences come from an adult with an advanced solid tumor such as melanoma, head and neck, liver or kidney cancer. Each CDR3 is given with its conserved first and last residue.

v_gene	j_gene	CDR3aa
TRBV7-3	TRBJ1-1	CASSLSSGNTEAFF
TRBV4-2	TRBJ1-2	CASSQGIGAYGYTF
TRBV10-3	TRBJ2-1	CAISPGTGVNEQFF
TRBV6-5	TRBJ2-3	CASRVTSGGADTQYF
TRBV6-5	TRBJ1-2	CASSYSNAQGRYGYTF
TRBV7-2	TRBJ1-2	CASSLGRGAGAGYGYTF
TRBV19	TRBJ2-2	CASRTGGSTGELFF
TRBV5-4	TRBJ2-3	CASSLAVDTQYF
TRBV29-1	TRBJ2-3	CSVAGTSGTDTQYF
TRBV4-1	TRBJ2-7	CASSQVGGGADYEQYF
TRBV7-9	-	CASRSGQGVAYEQYF
TRBV5-4	TRBJ1-1	CASSPPMNTEAFF
TRBV6-4	TRBJ2-1	CASSEDGSYNEQFF
TRBV12-5	TRBJ2-7	CASGLGGSSYEQYF
TRBV28	TRBJ1-5	CASSSTWTGSNQPQHF
TRBV4-1	TRBJ2-1	CASRASGSSYNEQFF
TRBV5-6	TRBJ1-4	CASSDDREQAKLFF
TRBV4-2	TRBJ2-7	CASSQDPSGAYEQYF
TRBV5-1	TRBJ2-5	CASSLVTSGEFAETQYF